These 31 T cell receptor beta chains originate from one sample sequenced in a study of T cell changes during pregnancy in multiple sclerosis. This table comes from immunoSEQ multiplex PCR, and its TCRdb copy is limited to in-frame clones, with some not included. Among around 100,000 clones listed, about 90% were seen once. Sequenced material: peripheral blood, taken after pregnancy. These receptors all come from a female donor with multiple sclerosis, enrolled in a pregnancy study.

The rearrangement uses TRBV7-9 and TRBJ2-2, with TRBD1 matching 9 bases. CDR1 is SEHNR, CDR2 FQNEAQ, per germline (reference sequence). The CDR3 is 17 residues long. Trimming removed 6 bases from V and 1 base from J; junction bases left unmatched: 9. In DNA form, the CDR3 reads TGTGCCAGCAGTTTTCCCCGGGGACAGGGGAACACCGGGGAGCTGTTTTTT. Its translation: CASSFPRGQGNTGELFF.

V is TRBV7-9 and J is TRBJ2-2; D gene ambiguous. The CDR3 covers 17 residues. The ends were cut back, 0 bases at V and 0 bases at J, with 11 bases in the middle. The germline V gene has CDR1 SEHNR and CDR2 FQNEAQ (reference sequence). CDR3 nucleotide sequence: TGTGCCAGCAGCTTAGCGAACAGAGCCGCGAACACCGGGGAGCTGTTTTTT. The encoded protein is CASSLANRAANTGELFF.

The V and J genes are TRBV6-1 and TRBJ1-3, with D possibly TRBD1 on 5 matching bases. The V and J ends lost 8 bases and 0 bases respectively, with 14 bases between them. Germline loops: CDR1 MNHNS, CDR2 SASEGT. This CDR3 is 15 amino acids long. In nucleotides, the CDR3 is TGTGCCAGCGATCGAACAGGCACCTCTGGAAACACCATATATTTT. It specifies CASDRTGTSGNTIYF.

The chain couples TRBV7-8 to TRBJ2-2; possible D gene TRBD1, 8 bases. Germline V gene data show CDR1 as SGHVS and CDR2 as FQNEAQ. Trimming removed 4 bases at V and 4 bases at J, with 10 bases between. The CDR3 spans 14 residues. The CDR3 loop reads CASSYRGGTGELFF. CDR3 coding DNA: TGTGCCAGCAGCTACAGGGGGGGCACCGGGGAGCTGTTTTTT.

The chain couples TRBV19 to TRBJ1-1; 7 bases are shared with TRBD1. CDR3 length: 14 residues. J was trimmed by 4 bases and V by 6 bases; bases with no gene match: 8. Germline V gives CDR1 LNHDA, CDR2 SQIVND (reference sequence). For the CDR3, the DNA is TGTGCCAGTAGCCTAAGGGGGCTCGCCACTGAAGCTTTCTTT. Translated: CASSLRGLATEAFF.

The V call is TRBV5-4, the J call TRBJ2-1; 11 bases match TRBD2. CDR1 and CDR2 (germline): SGHNT, YYREEE (reference sequence). The CDR3 extends over 15 amino acids. Trimming at V came to 3 bases and at J to 6 bases, leaving 5 bases not matched to a gene. The CDR3 reads CASSYGTSGLNEQFF. Written as DNA, the CDR3 is TGTGCCAGCAGCTACGGGACTAGCGGTCTCAATGAGCAGTTCTTC. Complete variable domain (other parts from reference TRBV5-4 and TRBJ2-1): ETGVTQSPTHLIKTRGQQVTLRCSSQSGHNTVSWYQQALGQGPQFIFQYYREEENGRGNFPPRFSGLQFPNYSSELNVNALELDDSALYLCASSYGTSGLNEQFFGPGTRLTVL.

This clone appeared once. V gene TRBV7-6 combines with J gene TRBJ2-4; 13 nucleotides agree with TRBD2. This CDR3 is 20 amino acids long. J gave up 0 bases and V 5 bases, and 13 bases lay outside the gene matches. Germline loops: CDR1 SGHVS, CDR2 FNYEAQ. The CDR3 nucleotides are TGTGCCAGCAGCCCCAACCTCGGACTAGCGGGAGACATAGCCAAAAACATTCAGTACTTC. It translates to CASSPNLGLAGDIAKNIQYF. Filled out from reference TRBV7-6 and TRBJ2-4, the complete variable domain reads GAGVSQSPRYKVTKRGQDVALRCDPISGHVSLYWYRQALGQGPEFLTYFNYEAQQDKSGLPNDRFSAERPEGSISTLTIQRTEQRDSAMYRCASSPNLGLAGDIAKNIQYFGAGTRLSVL.

The genes are TRBV28 and TRBJ1-1, with 7 bases identical to TRBD1. The CDR3 length is 12 residues. With V trimmed by 4 bases and J by 5 bases, 1 base remained unmatched. CDR1 and CDR2 from the germline V gene are MDHEN and SYDVKM. The CDR3 region has the DNA TGTGCCAGCAGTTCACAGGGGACTGAAGCTTTCTTT. It translates to CASSSQGTEAFF.

V and J are TRBV7-9 and TRBJ2-2; TRBD1 matches 9 bases. There are 14 residues in the CDR3. J gave up 5 bases and V 6 bases, and 4 bases lay outside the gene matches. Germline V lookup: CDR1 SEHNR, CDR2 FQNEAQ (reference sequence). This chain's CDR3 is CASRLDRGTGELFF. CDR3 in DNA: TGTGCCAGCAGATTGGACAGGGGTACCGGGGAGCTGTTTTTT.

The chain carries TRBV28 and TRBJ2-7, with 9 nucleotides matching TRBD1. Germline CDR1 reads MDHEN; CDR2 reads SYDVKM. The CDR3 has 16 residues. Germline trimming cut 5 bases from V and 2 bases from J; bases unmatched to any gene: 10. The CDR3 DNA reads TGTGCCAGCAGTCTCCTCCGGGACAGGGCGGCCTACGAGCAGTACTTC. Protein: CASSLLRDRAAYEQYF.

J is TRBJ2-5 and V is TRBV30; D might be TRBD2 (5 bases). Trimming cost V 2 bases and J 0 bases, with 10 bases left between them. CDR3 length: 14 amino acids. Per germline, CDR1 GTSNPN and CDR2 SVGIG (reference sequence). The DNA of the CDR3 is TGTGCCTGGAGTCGGACGGACTACCAAGAGACCCAGTACTTC. Translated: CAWSRTDYQETQYF.

The chain links TRBV7-9 to TRBJ1-1, with D tentatively TRBD1 (5 bases). CDR3 length: 14 residues. CDR1 is SEHNR and CDR2 is FQNEAQ in the germline V gene (reference sequence). The V end was cut by 5 bases, the J end by 3 bases, with 13 bases between. CDR3 nucleotides: TGTGCCAGCAGCCCCCCGGGAGGGGACACTGAAGCTTTCTTT. Its protein product is CASSPPGGDTEAFF.

The gene calls are TRBV7-8 and TRBJ1-2, with a possible D match to TRBD1 (5 bases). CDR1 and CDR2 from the germline V gene are SGHVS and FQNEAQ. The CDR3 contains 13 residues. The V end lost 4 bases, the J end lost 8 bases, and 14 bases lay between the germline ends. This CDR3 reads CASSSRDSQGYTF. In nucleotides, the CDR3 is TGTGCCAGCAGCTCCCGTGACAGTCAAGGCTACACCTTC.

The chain couples TRBV25-1 to TRBJ1-3; tentatively, D is TRBD1 (5 bases). CDR1 and CDR2 from the germline V gene are MGHDK and SYGVNS. V lost 8 bases and J 0 bases, leaving 11 bases between the germline ends. The CDR3 has 14 residues. In nucleotides, the CDR3 is TGTGCCAGCGTTGACAGCGCCTCTGGAAACACCATATATTTT. It codes for CASVDSASGNTIYF.

J is TRBJ1-1 and V is TRBV29-1, with 8 bases identical to TRBD1. The V segment lost 1 base and the J segment 11 bases; nucleotides outside the gene matches: 9. The CDR3 length is 13 residues. Germline V gene sequence: CDR1 SQVTM, CDR2 ANQGSEA. CDR3 DNA: TGCAGCGTTGAAGGGACAGGGTTTGGATTGGCTTTCTTT. Translating it yields CSVEGTGFGLAFF.

The J gene is TRBJ2-7, the V gene TRBV5-4; D perhaps matches TRBD2 (5 bases). Trimming pared 2 bases from V and 5 bases from J, leaving 14 bases between. The CDR3 length is 14 residues. Germline V gives CDR1 SGHNT, CDR2 YYREEE (reference sequence). This CDR3 is CASSFGVSEDEQYF. In DNA form, the CDR3 reads TGTGCCAGCAGCTTCGGGGTCTCGGAGGACGAGCAGTACTTC.

The V and J genes are TRBV7-2 and TRBJ2-3; 8 nucleotides agree with TRBD2. The CDR3 sequence is 16 residues long. V was pared by 4 bases and J by 1 base, with 7 bases of the junction left unmatched. Germline V CDR1 and CDR2: SGHTA, FQGNSA. CDR3 DNA: TGTGCCAGCAGCTCCGCCCTGACTAGCGGCACAGATACGCAGTATTTT. Encoded protein: CASSSALTSGTDTQYF.

The table lists this clone with a few counts. The J gene is TRBJ1-4, the V gene TRBV6-5; TRBD1 matches 8 bases. Germline assignment: CDR1 MNHEY and CDR2 SVGAGI. The CDR3 is 14 amino acids. With V trimmed by 5 bases and J by 5 bases, 4 bases remained unmatched. CDR3 sequence (DNA): TGTGCCAGCAGTACAAGGACAGGGAATGAAAAACTGTTTTTT. Translated: CASSTRTGNEKLFF.

V is TRBV29-1 and J is TRBJ1-3; D gene ambiguous. Germline V gene sequence: CDR1 SQVTM, CDR2 ANQGSEA. Trimming removed 7 bases at V and 3 bases at J, with 13 bases between. The CDR3 runs to 13 residues. The CDR3 DNA sequence: TGCAGCGCGGTCGGTGGTGGTGGAAACACCATATATTTT. Its translation is CSAVGGGGNTIYF.

As DNA, the CDR3 is TGTGCCAGCAGTAAAACAGGGAATCAGCCCCAGCATTTT. Residues: CASSKTGNQPQHF. The chain recombines TRBV28 with TRBJ1-5; perhaps TRBD1 as D (6 bases). The CDR3 loop spans 13 amino acids. V lost 5 bases, J lost 4 bases, and 9 bases lay in between. Germline lookup yields CDR1 MDHEN and CDR2 SYDVKM. The whole variable domain, remainder taken from reference TRBV28 and TRBJ1-5, is DVKVTQSSRYLVKRTGEKVFLECVQDMDHENMFWYRQDPGLGLRLIYFSYDVKMKEKGDIPEGYSVSREKKERFSLILESASTNQTSMYLCASSKTGNQPQHFGDGTRLSIL.

V usage is TRBV2 and J usage is TRBJ2-5; TRBD1 is a possible D gene (6 bases). The CDR3 extends over 15 amino acids. The V end lost 8 bases, the J end lost 2 bases, and 18 bases lay between the germline ends. CDR1 is SNHLY and CDR2 is FYNNEI in the germline V gene. CDR3 protein: CASSNFRGTQETQYF. For the CDR3, the DNA is TGTGCCAGCTCTAATTTCAGGGGTACTCAAGAGACCCAGTACTTC.

V is TRBV2 and J is TRBJ2-1, with 9 bases aligning to TRBD1. The trim removed 4 bases at V and 7 bases at J, leaving 11 bases unmatched. The length of the CDR3 is 16 residues. CDR1 and CDR2 (germline): SNHLY, FYNNEI. In DNA form, the CDR3 reads TGTGCCAGCAGTGGGGGACAGGGTTTGGACAGAAATGAGCAGTTCTTC. Encoded protein: CASSGGQGLDRNEQFF.

The rearrangement links TRBV7-3 to TRBJ2-1; maybe TRBD1 (6 bases). Germline-derived CDR1 and CDR2 are SGHTA and FQGTGA. The germline V and J ends were trimmed by 2 bases and 1 base, with 9 bases remaining between them. CDR3 size: 15 residues. CDR3 in amino acids: CASSLLGGSYNEQFF. The CDR3 DNA reads as TGTGCCAGCAGCTTACTAGGGGGATCCTACAATGAGCAGTTCTTC.

The V gene is TRBV27, the J gene TRBJ1-1, with a tentative D call TRBD1 (5 bases). V was shortened by 3 bases and J by 1 base, with 9 bases between the two germline ends. The CDR3 is 14 residues long. From germline, CDR1 is MNHEY and CDR2 SMNVEV (reference sequence). The CDR3 protein is CASSLARENTEAFF. The CDR3 DNA follows: TGTGCCAGCAGTTTGGCCAGGGAGAACACTGAAGCTTTCTTT.

The CDR3, as DNA: TGCGCCAGCAGCCAAGGGGGGCCGGGGACTGGAAACACCATATATTTT. Translated, it gives CASSQGGPGTGNTIYF. The V call is TRBV4-3, the J call TRBJ1-3; D may be TRBD1 (6 bases). The CDR3 runs to 16 residues. CDR1 and CDR2 from the germline V gene are LGHNA and YSLEER. V gave up 1 base and J gave up 2 bases, with 12 bases separating them.

CDR3 residues: CASSQDGRSGVSQPQHF. For the CDR3, the DNA is TGTGCCAGCAGCCAAGATGGTAGGTCAGGGGTGAGTCAGCCCCAGCATTTT. The V call is TRBV4-2, the J call TRBJ1-5; maybe TRBD1 (6 bases). The CDR3 covers 17 residues. Trimming took off 0 bases at V and 6 bases at J, with 18 bases between the two ends. Germline V gene data show CDR1 as LGHNA and CDR2 as YNFKEQ.

The chain combines TRBV5-1 with TRBJ2-1; D gene uncertain. CDR1 and CDR2 (germline): SGHRS, YFSETQ. This CDR3 has 16 residues. Trimming removed 0 bases at V and 1 base at J, with 11 bases between. The DNA of the CDR3 is TGCGCCAGCAGCTTGGCTAGGATAGGATCCTACAATGAGCAGTTCTTC. It is translated as CASSLARIGSYNEQFF.

V usage is TRBV7-2 and J usage is TRBJ1-2; D is unclear. Looked up from germline, CDR1 is SGHTA and CDR2 is FQGNSA. V was pared by 5 bases and J by 4 bases, with 14 bases between. The CDR3 extends over 14 amino acids. CDR3 in DNA: TGTGCCAGCAGCCAGGAACGTCCTTCCTATGGCTACACCTTC. Encoded protein: CASSQERPSYGYTF.

V gene TRBV5-1 combines with J gene TRBJ2-1; 13 bases align to TRBD2. The CDR3 length is 15 residues. Trimming took 4 bases from V and 9 from J; bases not matched to a gene: 7. Germline CDR1 and CDR2: SGHRS and YFSETQ. The CDR3 sequence: CASSLGTSGTGEQFF. The CDR3 nucleotides read TGCGCCAGCAGCCTGGGGACTAGCGGGACTGGTGAGCAGTTCTTC. The entire variable domain, with the rest obtained from reference TRBV5-1 and TRBJ2-1, is as follows: KAGVTQTPRYLIKTRGQQVTLSCSPISGHRSVSWYQQTPGQGLQFLFEYFSETQRNKGNFPGRFSGRQFSNSRSEMNVSTLELGDSALYLCASSLGTSGTGEQFFGPGTRLTVL.

This clone occurred once. V is TRBV19 and J is TRBJ1-6, with 12 bases aligning to TRBD1. CDR1 and CDR2 (germline): LNHDA, SQIVND (reference sequence). This CDR3 comprises 15 residues. Trimming took 6 bases from V and 10 from J; bases not matched to a gene: 7. The CDR3 is CASRGTGGFQSPLHF. The DNA of the CDR3 is TGTGCCAGTAGGGGGACAGGGGGCTTTCAATCACCCCTCCACTTT. The full variable domain, completed using reference TRBV19 and TRBJ1-6, is DGGITQSPKYLFRKEGQNVTLSCEQNLNHDAMYWYRQDPGQGLRLIYYSQIVNDFQKGDIAEGYSVSREKKESFPLTVTSAQKNPTAFYLCASRGTGGFQSPLHFGNGTRLTVT.

The chain combines TRBV4-3 with TRBJ2-1; no reliable D call. CDR3 size: 14 residues. Germline CDR1 is LGHNA and CDR2 is YSLEER. Trimming pared 3 bases from V and 0 bases from J, leaving 6 bases between. CDR3 DNA sequence: TGCGCCAGCAGCCAGCTAGTCTCCTACAATGAGCAGTTCTTC. Its translation: CASSQLVSYNEQFF.